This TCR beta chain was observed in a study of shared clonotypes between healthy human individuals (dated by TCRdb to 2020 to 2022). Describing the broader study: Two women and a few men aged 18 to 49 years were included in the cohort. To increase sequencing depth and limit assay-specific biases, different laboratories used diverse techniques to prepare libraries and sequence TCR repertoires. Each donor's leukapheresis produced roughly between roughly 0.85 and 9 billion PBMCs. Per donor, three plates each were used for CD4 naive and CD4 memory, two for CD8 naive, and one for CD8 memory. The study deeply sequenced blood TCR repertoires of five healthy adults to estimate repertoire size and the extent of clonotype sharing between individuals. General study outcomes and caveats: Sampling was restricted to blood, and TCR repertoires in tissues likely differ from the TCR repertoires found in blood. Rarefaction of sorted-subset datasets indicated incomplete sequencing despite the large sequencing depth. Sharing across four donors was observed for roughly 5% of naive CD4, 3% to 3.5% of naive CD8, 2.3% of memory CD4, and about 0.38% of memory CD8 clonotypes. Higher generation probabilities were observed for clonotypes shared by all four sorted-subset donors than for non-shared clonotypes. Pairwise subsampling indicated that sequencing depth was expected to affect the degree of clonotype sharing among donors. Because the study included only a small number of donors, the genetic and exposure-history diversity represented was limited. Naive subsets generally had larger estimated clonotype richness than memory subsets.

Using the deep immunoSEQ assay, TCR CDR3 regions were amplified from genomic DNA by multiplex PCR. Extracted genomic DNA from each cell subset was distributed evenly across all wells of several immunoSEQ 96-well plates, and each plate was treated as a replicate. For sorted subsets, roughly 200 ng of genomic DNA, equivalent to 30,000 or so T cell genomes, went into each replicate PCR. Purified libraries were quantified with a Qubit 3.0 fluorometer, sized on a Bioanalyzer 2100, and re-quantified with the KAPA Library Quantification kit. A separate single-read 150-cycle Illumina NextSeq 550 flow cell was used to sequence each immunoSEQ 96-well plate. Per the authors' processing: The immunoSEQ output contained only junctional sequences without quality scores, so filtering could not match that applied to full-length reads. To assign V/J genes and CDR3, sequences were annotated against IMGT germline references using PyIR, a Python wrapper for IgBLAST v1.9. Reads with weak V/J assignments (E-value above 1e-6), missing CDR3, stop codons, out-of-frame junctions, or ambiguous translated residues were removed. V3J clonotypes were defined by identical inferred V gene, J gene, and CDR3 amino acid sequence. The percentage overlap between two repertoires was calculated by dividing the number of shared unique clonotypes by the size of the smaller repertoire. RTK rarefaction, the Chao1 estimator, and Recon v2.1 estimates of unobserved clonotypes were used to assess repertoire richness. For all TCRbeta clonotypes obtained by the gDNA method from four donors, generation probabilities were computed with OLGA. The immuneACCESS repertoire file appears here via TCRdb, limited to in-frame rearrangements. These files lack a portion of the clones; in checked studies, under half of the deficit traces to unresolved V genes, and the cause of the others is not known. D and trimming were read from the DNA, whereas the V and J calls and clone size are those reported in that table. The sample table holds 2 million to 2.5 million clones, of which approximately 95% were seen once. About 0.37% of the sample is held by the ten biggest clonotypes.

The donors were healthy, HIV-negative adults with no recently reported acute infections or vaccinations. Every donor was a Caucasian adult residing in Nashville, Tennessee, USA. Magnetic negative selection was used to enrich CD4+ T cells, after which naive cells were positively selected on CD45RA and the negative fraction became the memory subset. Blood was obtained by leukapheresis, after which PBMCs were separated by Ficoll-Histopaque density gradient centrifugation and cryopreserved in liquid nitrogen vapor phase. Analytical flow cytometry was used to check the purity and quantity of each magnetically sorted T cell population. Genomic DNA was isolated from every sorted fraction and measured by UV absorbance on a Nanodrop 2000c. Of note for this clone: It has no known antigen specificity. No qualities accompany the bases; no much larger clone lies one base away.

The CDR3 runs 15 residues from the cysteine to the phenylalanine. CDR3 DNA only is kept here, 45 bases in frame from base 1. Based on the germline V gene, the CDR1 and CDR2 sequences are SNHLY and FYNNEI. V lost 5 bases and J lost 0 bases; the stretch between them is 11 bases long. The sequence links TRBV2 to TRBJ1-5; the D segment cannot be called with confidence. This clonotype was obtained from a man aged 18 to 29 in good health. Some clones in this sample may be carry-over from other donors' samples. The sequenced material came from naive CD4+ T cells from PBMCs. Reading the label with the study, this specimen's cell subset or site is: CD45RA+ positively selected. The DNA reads TGTGCCAGCAGTTATACCCCCCTTAGCAATCAGCCCCAGCATTTT. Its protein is CASSYTPLSNQPQHF. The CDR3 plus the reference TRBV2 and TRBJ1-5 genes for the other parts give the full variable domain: EPEVTQTPSHQVTQMGQEVILRCVPISNHLYFYWYRQILGQKVEFLVSFYNNEISEKSEIFDDQFSVERPDGSNFTLKIRSTKLEDSAMYFCASSYTPLSNQPQHFGDGTRLSIL.